This T cell receptor (beta chain) stems from a study of response to subunit inactivated influenza vaccine. Study outcomes and limitations: Authors proposed each seasonal influenza vaccination draws in few new T cells.

Turning to this clonotype: Its antigen is unidentified.

The CDR3 has 15 residues. V was trimmed by 0 bases and J by 6 bases, leaving 11 bases between them. Germline-derived CDR1 and CDR2 are LNHNV and YYDKDF (reference sequence). TCRdb called the RT-PCR reads again in MiXCR, with one record for every CDR3 protein. The sample shows 500,000 to 600,000 distinct CDR3 sequences, approximately 16% of them seen only once. V and J are TRBV15 and TRBJ1-4; D possibly corresponds to TRBD1 (5 bases). Material: CD4+ T cells sorted from PBMCs, obtained around 25 months after vaccination. This sequence was found in a man aged 45 to 70 who received an inactivated influenza vaccine. CDR3 in DNA: TGTGCCACCAGCAGAGATCAGGGAAAGGATGAAAAACTGTTTTTT. Its translation is CATSRDQGKDEKLFF.